These 8 T cell receptor beta chains were sequenced from one sample in a study of blood T cell repertoires in COVID-19. Using immunoSEQ multiplex PCR, the repertoire was profiled, and TCRdb retains in-frame clones only, with some absent. The sample records some 65,000 clones, 65% to 75% being singletons. The sequenced material came from peripheral blood. These TCRs come from an elderly woman with acute or convalescent COVID-19.

This sequence joins TRBV7-8 and TRBJ2-5; the match to TRBD2 covers 8 bases. CDR3 size: 14 residues. Losses at the gene ends were 5 bases for V and 4 bases for J; bases not matched to a gene: 6. The germline V gene has CDR1 SGHVS and CDR2 FQNEAQ. CDR3 loop: CASSPPGLGETQYF. In DNA, the CDR3 is TGTGCCAGCAGCCCCCCGGGACTAGGAGAGACCCAGTACTTC.

CDR3 sequence (DNA): TGCGCCAGCAGCCCCTTTAGCGCGGAGACCCAGTACTTC. It encodes CASSPFSAETQYF. This rearrangement joins TRBV5-1 to TRBJ2-5; D is possibly TRBD2 (5 bases). Germline loops: CDR1 SGHRS, CDR2 YFSETQ. This CDR3 has 13 amino acids. V lost 4 bases and J 5 bases, leaving 12 bases between the germline ends. Full variable domain (rest looked up from reference TRBV5-1 and TRBJ2-5): KAGVTQTPRYLIKTRGQQVTLSCSPISGHRSVSWYQQTPGQGLQFLFEYFSETQRNKGNFPGRFSGRQFSNSRSEMNVSTLELGDSALYLCASSPFSAETQYFGPGTRLLVL.

This clone appeared a few times. The V call is TRBV12-3 or TRBV12-4, the J call TRBJ2-1; D might be TRBD2 (5 bases). This CDR3 is 13 amino acids long. V was trimmed by 0 bases and J by 9 bases, leaving 9 bases between them. Here the CDR3 DNA reads TGTGCCAGCAGTTTAGCAAGCGGCGGTGAGCAGTTCTTC. Its protein is CASSLASGGEQFF.

The chain carries TRBV6-5 and TRBJ1-5, with TRBD1 matching over 7 bases. The CDR3 extends over 14 amino acids. The trim removed 7 bases at V and 2 bases at J, leaving 5 bases unmatched. In germline, CDR1 is MNHEY, CDR2 SVGAGI. The chain's CDR3 is CASTSGQGNQPQHF. CDR3 in DNA: TGTGCCAGCACTTCAGGACAGGGCAATCAGCCCCAGCATTTT.

In DNA form, the CDR3 reads TGTGCCAGCAGTTTATCAGGCAGGGGCATGTTTTCCACCGGGGAGCTGTTTTTT. Protein product: CASSLSGRGMFSTGELFF. The chain couples TRBV27 to TRBJ2-2; perhaps TRBD1 as D (6 bases). The germline CDR1 and CDR2 sequences are MNHEY and SMNVEV (reference sequence). The CDR3 runs to 18 residues. V was trimmed by 0 bases and J by 4 bases, leaving 18 bases between them.

The gene calls are TRBV5-6 and TRBJ2-2, with D uncertain. Trimming left V 3 bases short and J 2 bases short, with 14 bases between. This CDR3 has 16 residues. In germline, CDR1 is SGHDT, CDR2 YYEEEE. This CDR3 reads CASSSLRRGNTGELFF. The CDR3 coding sequence is TGTGCCAGCAGCTCGCTCCGGAGAGGTAACACCGGGGAGCTGTTTTTT.

V is TRBV5-5 and J is TRBJ2-2; maybe TRBD1 (5 bases). The V end lost 1 base, the J end lost 6 bases, and 10 bases lay between the germline ends. The CDR3 covers 14 residues. Germline V CDR1 and CDR2: SGHKS, YYEKEE (reference sequence). The CDR3 loop is CASSLRGGAGELFF. The CDR3 DNA reads as TGTGCCAGCAGCTTGAGGGGTGGCGCCGGGGAGCTGTTTTTT.

CDR3 in DNA: TGCGCCAGCAGCCAGGACAGGGGCCCCTACGAGCAGTACTTC. Amino acid sequence: CASSQDRGPYEQYF. This rearrangement joins TRBV4-3 to TRBJ2-7; 9 positions match TRBD1. CDR1 is LGHNA, CDR2 YSLEER, per germline. V gave up 3 bases and J gave up 2 bases; unmatched junction bases: 2. The CDR3 loop spans 14 amino acids.